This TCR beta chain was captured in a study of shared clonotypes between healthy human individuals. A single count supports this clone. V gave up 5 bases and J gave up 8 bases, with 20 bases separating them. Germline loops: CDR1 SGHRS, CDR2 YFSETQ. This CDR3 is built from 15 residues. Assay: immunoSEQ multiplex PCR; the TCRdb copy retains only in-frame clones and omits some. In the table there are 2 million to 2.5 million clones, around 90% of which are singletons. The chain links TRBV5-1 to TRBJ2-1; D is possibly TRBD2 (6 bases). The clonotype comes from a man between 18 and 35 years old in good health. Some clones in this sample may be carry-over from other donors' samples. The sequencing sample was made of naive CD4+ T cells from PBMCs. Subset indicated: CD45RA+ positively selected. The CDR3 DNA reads TGCGCCAGCAGGGGTACGGGACTGGGGTTGGATGAGCAGTTCTTC. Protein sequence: CASRGTGLGLDEQFF.